Following are 29 T cell receptor beta chains from one sample sequenced in a study of identical twins. TCRdb reprocessed the 5' RACE reads via MiXCR and lists one record per CDR3 protein. The sample yields around 670,000 distinct CDR3 sequences, roughly 6% seen once. The sequencing input was naive T cells sorted from blood. The receptors stem from a young man in good health.

V is TRBV6-5 and J is TRBJ2-7; tentative D call: TRBD1 (5 bases). Looked up from germline, CDR1 is MNHEY and CDR2 is SVGAGI. CDR3 size: 13 residues. Trimming stripped 2 bases from V and 6 bases from J, with 11 bases between. In DNA form, the CDR3 reads TGTGCCAGCAGTTACATGGGGCTTCTCGAGCAGTACTTC. This codes for CASSYMGLLEQYF.

This clonotype was recorded a few times. This chain links TRBV11-2 with TRBJ2-3; 7 bases map to TRBD2. The CDR3 loop spans 17 amino acids. CDR1 is SGHAT, CDR2 FQNNGV, per germline. V trimming: 0 bases; J trimming: 0 bases; junction bases outside the gene matches: 6. The CDR3 loop reads CASSLDQRGLSTDTQYF. CDR3 bases: TGTGCCAGCAGCTTAGATCAGCGGGGATTAAGCACAGATACGCAGTATTTT.

This clonotype was observed at least ten times. The chain recombines TRBV12-5 with TRBJ2-2, with D possibly being TRBD1 (6 bases). The V end was cut by 1 base, the J end by 0 bases, with 6 bases between. This CDR3 contains 15 residues. Germline-derived CDR1 and CDR2 are LGHNT and FRNRAP. This chain's CDR3 is CASGLDRANTGELFF. Here the CDR3 DNA reads TGTGCTAGTGGTTTGGACAGGGCGAACACCGGGGAGCTGTTTTTT. The whole variable domain, remainder taken from reference TRBV12-5 and TRBJ2-2, is DARVTQTPRHKVTEMGQEVTMRCQPILGHNTVFWYRQTMMQGLELLAYFRNRAPLDDSGMPKDRFSAEMPDATLATLKIQPSEPRDSAVYFCASGLDRANTGELFFGEGSRLTVL.

This clonotype appeared a few times. V usage is TRBV24-1 and J usage is TRBJ2-4; the match to TRBD1 covers 9 bases. CDR3 length: 13 amino acids. V lost 5 bases and J lost 15; bases outside the gene matches: 10. Germline values: CDR1 KGHDR, CDR2 SFDVKD. This CDR3 is CATSALSGTGRYF. CDR3 bases: TGTGCCACCAGTGCCTTATCCGGGACAGGGCGGTACTTC.

The chain couples TRBV15 to TRBJ2-1; 10 nucleotides agree with TRBD2. This CDR3 is 16 amino acids long. J gave up 3 bases and V 2 bases, and 4 bases lay outside the gene matches. Germline V CDR1 and CDR2: LNHNV, YYDKDF (reference sequence). The CDR3 sequence is CATSRRGTSVYNEQFF. CDR3 nucleotides: TGTGCCACCAGCAGAAGGGGGACTAGCGTCTACAATGAGCAGTTCTTC. Together with reference TRBV15 and TRBJ2-1, the CDR3 gives the full variable domain: DAMVIQNPRYQVTQFGKPVTLSCSQTLNHNVMYWYQQKSSQAPKLLFHYYDKDFNNEADTPDNFQSRRPNTSFCFLDIRSPGLGDTAMYLCATSRRGTSVYNEQFFGPGTRLTVL.

This clonotype has at least ten counts. The junction departs from germline at one end; a sequencing error may be responsible. The CDR3 protein is CASSLVGANTGELFF. The CDR3 region has the DNA TGTGCCAGCAGCTTGGTAGGGGCGAACACCGGGGAGCTGTTTTTT. The chain employs TRBV5-1 and TRBJ2-2; possibly TRBD1 for D (5 bases). Germline values: CDR1 SGHRS, CDR2 YFSETQ. This CDR3 spans 15 amino acids.

This clonotype was seen ten or more times. The gene calls are TRBV7-3 and TRBJ2-5; D ambiguous. V was cut by 6 bases and J by 6 bases, with 20 bases left in between. The CDR3 runs 15 residues. Germline CDR1 is SGHTA and CDR2 is FQGTGA. The CDR3 DNA is TGTGCCAGCAGTCCTCCTTTTCGGACCAACCAGACCCAGTACTTC. Its protein product is CASSPPFRTNQTQYF.

This clonotype was observed many times. The chain is built from TRBV12-3 or TRBV12-4 and TRBJ1-5, with a weak D call TRBD1 (5 bases). The CDR3 spans 14 residues. V was pared by 4 bases and J by 5 bases, with 12 bases between. The CDR3 coding sequence is TGTGCCAGCAGTTCCCCGGACACGTATCAGCCCCAGCATTTT. Encoded protein: CASSSPDTYQPQHF.

This clonotype occurred a few times. This chain joins TRBV18 and TRBJ1-2; D not certain. This CDR3 spans 14 amino acids. The V end was cut by 0 bases, the J end by 7 bases, with 12 bases between. Germline CDR1 KGHSH, CDR2 LQKENI. CDR3 coding DNA: TGTGCCAGCTCACCACCTTTAGACATTGCTGGCTACACCTTC. This gives the protein CASSPPLDIAGYTF.

This clonotype was counted ten times or more. V usage is TRBV5-6 and J usage is TRBJ2-2, with D unclear. Germline CDR1 reads SGHDT; CDR2 reads YYEEEE. This CDR3 is built from 13 residues. V was clipped by 5 bases and J by 6 bases, with 11 bases between them. This chain's CDR3 is CASSLSGPGELFF. The DNA of the CDR3 is TGTGCCAGCAGTTTGTCTGGCCCCGGGGAGCTGTTTTTT.

This clonotype showed up many times. This chain joins TRBV12-3 or TRBV12-4 and TRBJ1-3, with D unclear. The V end lost 3 bases, the J end lost 0 bases, and 6 bases lay between the germline ends. CDR3 length: 14 residues. The CDR3 DNA sequence: TGTGCCAGCAGTTTTTTTAGCTCTGGAAACACCATATATTTT. Translating it yields CASSFFSSGNTIYF.

This clonotype was found a few times. The CDR3 coding sequence is TGCAGTGCTAGGCAAGATTCAGGGGGCACTGAAGCTTTCTTT. This translates into CSARQDSGGTEAFF. This chain connects TRBV20-1 to TRBJ1-1; 7 nucleotides align to TRBD1. In germline, CDR1 is DFQATT, CDR2 SNEGSKA (reference sequence). V lost 3 bases and J lost 4; bases outside the gene matches: 8. The CDR3 covers 14 residues.

This clonotype showed up many times. The chain employs TRBV12-3 or TRBV12-4 and TRBJ2-1; 7 bases line up with TRBD2. V was clipped by 3 bases and J by 6 bases; unmatched bases: 8. CDR3 length: 15 residues. CDR3 DNA: TGTGCCAGCAGTTTGGGGGGGAGTTTCACCAATGAGCAGTTCTTC. Amino acid sequence: CASSLGGSFTNEQFF.

This chain connects TRBV30 to TRBJ1-4; TRBD1 matches 7 bases. The V segment lost 2 bases and the J segment 5 bases; nucleotides outside the gene matches: 8. The germline CDR1 and CDR2 sequences are GTSNPN and SVGIG (reference sequence). The length of the CDR3 is 15 residues. The CDR3 reads CAWSLSTGWNEKLFF. The CDR3 region has the DNA TGTGCCTGGAGTTTATCGACAGGGTGGAATGAAAAACTGTTTTTT.

Ten or more counts support this clonotype. CDR3 loop: CASSRADPRRNQPQHF. The CDR3 DNA reads as TGTGCCAGCAGCCGAGCGGACCCTCGGAGGAATCAGCCCCAGCATTTT. V is TRBV12-3 or TRBV12-4 and J is TRBJ1-5; D not resolved. Trimming left V 6 bases short and J 4 bases short, with 19 bases between. The CDR3 is made up of 16 amino acids.

This clonotype was picked up many times. This chain links TRBV5-5 with TRBJ2-4; 8 bases are a match to TRBD1. This CDR3 has 16 amino acids. V trimming: 4 bases; J trimming: 0 bases; junction bases outside the gene matches: 6. Per the germline V gene, CDR1 is SGHKS and CDR2 is YYEKEE (reference sequence). The CDR3 DNA follows: TGTGCCAGCAGCCCGGGACAGGTTCTAGCCAAAAACATTCAGTACTTC. Translation: CASSPGQVLAKNIQYF. The full variable domain, completed using reference TRBV5-5 and TRBJ2-4, is DAGVTQSPTHLIKTRGQQVTLRCSPISGHKSVSWYQQVLGQGPQFIFQYYEKEERGRGNFPDRFSARQFPNYSSELNVNALLLGDSALYLCASSPGQVLAKNIQYFGAGTRLSVL.

The chain couples TRBV20-1 to TRBJ1-5; no firm D call. The CDR3 loop spans 15 amino acids. The germline CDR1 and CDR2 sequences are DFQATT and SNEGSKA (reference sequence). Trimming stripped 4 bases from V and 0 bases from J, with 13 bases between. The CDR3 is CSATPDGYSNQPQHF. The CDR3 region has the DNA TGCAGTGCTACACCGGACGGATATAGCAATCAGCCCCAGCATTTT.

This clonotype was observed a few times. The chain combines TRBV19 with TRBJ2-3; D uncertain. The CDR3 runs to 15 residues. Germline values: CDR1 LNHDA, CDR2 SQIVND (reference sequence). Trimming took off 2 bases at V and 0 bases at J, with 9 bases between the two ends. Written as DNA, the CDR3 is TGTGCCAGTAGTATAATGACTTCTAGCACAGATACGCAGTATTTT. Amino acid sequence: CASSIMTSSTDTQYF.

This clonotype was seen many times. V gene TRBV12-3 or TRBV12-4 combines with J gene TRBJ2-7, with a possible D match to TRBD2 (6 bases). With 6 bases removed from V and 5 bases from J, the gap between germline ends came to 14 bases. CDR3 length: 13 residues. The CDR3 reads CASSRTNRNEQYV. The DNA of the CDR3 is TGTGCCAGCAGCCGGACTAACAGGAACGAGCAGTACGTC.

The chain couples TRBV20-1 to TRBJ2-7; the match to TRBD2 covers 14 bases. Germline-derived CDR1 and CDR2 are DFQATT and SNEGSKA (reference sequence). J lost 0 bases, V lost 6 bases, and 7 bases had no gene match. This CDR3 is built from 16 residues. As DNA, the CDR3 is TGCAGTGCCTCCGGGACTAGCGGGAGTTACTCCTACGAGCAGTACTTC. Translating gives CSASGTSGSYSYEQYF.

This clonotype was picked up many times. The rearrangement joins TRBV28 to TRBJ2-2, with D possibly being TRBD1 (6 bases). Germline loops: CDR1 MDHEN, CDR2 SYDVKM. V gave up 2 bases and J gave up 7 bases, with 17 bases separating them. This CDR3 is built from 16 residues. For the CDR3, the DNA is TGTGCCAGCAGTTTACCAGCGAACAGGGCGGACGGGGAGCTGTTTTTT. Protein product: CASSLPANRADGELFF.

This clonotype was found many times. The rearrangement joins TRBV29-1 to TRBJ2-5, with 10 bases that match TRBD1. The CDR3 runs to 14 residues. Losses at the gene ends were 3 bases for V and 2 bases for J; bases not matched to a gene: 3. Germline lookup yields CDR1 SQVTM and CDR2 ANQGSEA. Here the CDR3 reads CSVEGQGKQETQYF. Here the CDR3 DNA reads TGCAGCGTTGAGGGACAGGGGAAACAAGAGACCCAGTACTTC.

At least ten counts were recorded for this clonotype. V is TRBV24-1 and J is TRBJ2-3; TRBD1 aligns across 9 bases. In germline, CDR1 is KGHDR, CDR2 SFDVKD. This CDR3 comprises 15 residues. V trimming: 3 bases; J trimming: 6 bases; junction bases outside the gene matches: 6. In DNA form, the CDR3 reads TGTGCCACCAGTGATGTCGGACAGGGGTCGGATACGCAGTATTTT. Its translation: CATSDVGQGSDTQYF.

This clonotype was counted many times. The V gene is TRBV6-2 or TRBV6-3, the J gene TRBJ2-7; TRBD2 might be the D (5 bases). Germline V gene lookup returns CDR1 MNHEY and CDR2 SVGEGT. V was trimmed by 7 bases and J by 7 bases, leaving 11 bases between them. This CDR3 region has 11 residues. The CDR3 loop is CASTNGGEQYV. Here the CDR3 DNA reads TGTGCCAGCACAAACGGAGGAGAGCAGTACGTC.

This clonotype occurred many times. V is TRBV12-3 or TRBV12-4 and J is TRBJ2-1; 8 nucleotides align to TRBD1. The CDR3 has 12 amino acids. The V and J ends lost 6 bases and 9 bases, in that order; junction bases with no gene match: 4. Written as DNA, the CDR3 is TGTGCCAGCAGGGACAGGGCTGGTGAGCAGTTCTTC. It encodes CASRDRAGEQFF.

The chain couples TRBV5-1 to TRBJ2-6; D is unclear. Trimming took off 2 bases at V and 1 base at J, with 7 bases between the two ends. The CDR3 runs to 15 residues. Germline loops: CDR1 SGHRS, CDR2 YFSETQ. The CDR3 DNA follows: TGCGCCAGCAGCTTTCCTCCATCTGGGGCCAACGTCCTGACTTTC. Translation: CASSFPPSGANVLTF.

In this sample, this clonotype turned up a few times. This chain links TRBV29-1 with TRBJ2-2; possibly TRBD1 for D (5 bases). Trimming pared 8 bases from V and 0 bases from J, leaving 13 bases between. This CDR3 is 14 amino acids long. Germline assignment: CDR1 SQVTM and CDR2 ANQGSEA. This chain's CDR3 is CSSKDSANTGELFF. The CDR3 nucleotides read TGCAGCTCCAAAGACAGCGCGAACACCGGGGAGCTGTTTTTT.

The CDR3 loop is CSASPTSQETQYF. For the CDR3, the DNA is TGCAGTGCTAGCCCGACATCACAAGAGACCCAGTACTTC. The chain is built from TRBV20-1 and TRBJ2-5; D is uncertain. V was clipped by 3 bases and J by 2 bases, with 10 bases between them. Looked up from germline, CDR1 is DFQATT and CDR2 is SNEGSKA (reference sequence). The CDR3 sequence is 13 residues long.

Many counts were recorded for this clonotype. This sequence joins TRBV24-1 and TRBJ1-2, with D unresolved. Germline CDR1 is KGHDR and CDR2 is SFDVKD. Trimming pared 3 bases from V and 5 bases from J, leaving 9 bases between. This CDR3 is built from 13 residues. The CDR3 nucleotides read TGTGCCACCAGTGATCTAGACGGTTATGGCTACACCTTC. This gives the protein CATSDLDGYGYTF.